Shown below are 15 T cell receptor beta chains from a single sample sequenced in a study of early T cells in non-severe SARS-CoV-2 infection (dated by TCRdb to about 2021). The library was obtained by 5' RACE. Sequenced using a NextSeq 500. Clones were called with MiXCR by TCRdb after fastp trimmed the public reads at Q25, and only in-frame beta chains were retained. Duplicate CDR3 protein sequences are folded into a single record with the most common DNA and genes. The sample yields under 90,000 distinct CDR3 sequences; under 15% were counted once. The ten biggest clones cover about 6.1% of the sample. Sequencing used whole blood. Receptors were obtained from an adult who was a healthcare worker with PCR-confirmed SARS-CoV-2 infection or an uninfected control (not recorded which).

This chain connects TRBV7-2 to TRBJ2-1; D ambiguous. The CDR3 covers 14 residues. The V end lost 3 bases, the J end lost 12 bases, and 18 bases lay between the germline ends. CDR1 SGHTA and CDR2 FQGNSA come from the germline V gene. The CDR3 protein is CASSLRLVRFGQFF. CDR3 in DNA: TGTGCCAGCAGCTTGAGGCTAGTCAGATTCGGGCAGTTCTTC.

The V and J genes are TRBV12-3 or TRBV12-4 and TRBJ2-7; D tentatively reads TRBD1 or TRBD2 (5 bases each). This CDR3 has 18 residues. Trimming removed 2 bases from V and 2 bases from J, with 22 bases in between. As DNA, the CDR3 is TGTGCCAGCAGTTTAACTGTGGTGGGCCGGGACGGGCCCTACGAGCAGTACTTC. Translating it yields CASSLTVVGRDGPYEQYF.

In this sample, this clonotype turned up a few times. The V call is TRBV20-1, the J call TRBJ1-1, with 8 positions matching TRBD1. The CDR3 has 13 residues. CDR1 is DFQATT and CDR2 is SNEGSKA in the germline V gene (reference sequence). V trimming: 3 bases; J trimming: 0 bases; junction bases outside the gene matches: 0. Written as DNA, the CDR3 is TGCAGTGCTAGGGGACAGGTGAACACTGAAGCTTTCTTT. Translated: CSARGQVNTEAFF.

This clonotype appeared many times. This rearrangement joins TRBV3-1 to TRBJ1-6; D might be TRBD1 (5 bases). This CDR3 is 15 amino acids long. The germline V and J ends were trimmed by 9 bases and 8 bases, with 20 bases remaining between them. Germline V lookup: CDR1 LGHDT, CDR2 YNNKEL (reference sequence). The CDR3 DNA is TGTGCCAGTTCCGTAGCGGGACTTCTGGATTCACCCCTCCACTTT. Translated, it gives CASSVAGLLDSPLHF.

V is TRBV20-1 and J is TRBJ2-1, with 8 nucleotides matching TRBD2. V shed 6 bases, J shed 2 bases, and the junction held 18 bases outside the gene matches. Per germline, CDR1 DFQATT and CDR2 SNEGSKA (reference sequence). This CDR3 contains 18 residues. The CDR3 DNA is TGCAGTGCCGTCGGTGTGTTTGTGGCGGGAGGACCCTACAATGAGCAGTTCTTC. Residues: CSAVGVFVAGGPYNEQFF.

This clonotype was seen repeatedly, ten times or more. The chain couples TRBV4-1 to TRBJ2-7; 8 bases fit TRBD2. The CDR3 is 15 residues long. V gave up 4 bases and J gave up 0 bases; unmatched junction bases: 5. Germline assignment: CDR1 MGHRA and CDR2 YSYEKL. CDR3 bases: TGCGCCAGCAGCCGCACGGGGGGGAGCTCCTACGAGCAGTACTTC. Translated: CASSRTGGSSYEQYF.

There are a few counts of this clonotype. V usage is TRBV28 and J usage is TRBJ2-2; D is unresolved. The germline V and J ends were trimmed by 3 bases and 6 bases, with 2 bases remaining between them. The CDR3 is 11 amino acids. Germline CDR1 and CDR2: MDHEN and SYDVKM. Written as DNA, the CDR3 is TGTGCCAGCAGTTTTTCCGGGGAGCTGTTTTTT. Translated, it gives CASSFSGELFF.

This clonotype was counted a few times. The rearrangement joins TRBV3-1 to TRBJ1-1; TRBD1 is a possible D gene (5 bases). CDR1 is LGHDT and CDR2 is YNNKEL in the germline V gene (reference sequence). V was clipped by 0 bases and J by 5 bases, with 16 bases between them. The CDR3 runs to 16 residues. The CDR3 DNA is TGTGCCAGCAGCCAAGACCTGGGGACCTTCGCAACTGAAGCTTTCTTT. This encodes CASSQDLGTFATEAFF.

This clonotype was found a few times. The V gene is TRBV27, the J gene TRBJ1-1, with 7 positions matching TRBD1. CDR3 size: 16 residues. Trimming removed 4 bases from V and 0 bases from J; junction bases left unmatched: 8. Germline values: CDR1 MNHEY, CDR2 SMNVEV (reference sequence). For the CDR3, the DNA is TGTGCCAGCAGTTCAGACAGGGTCCCCTTGAACACTGAAGCTTTCTTT. Translated, it gives CASSSDRVPLNTEAFF.

This clonotype was seen only a few times. The CDR3, as DNA: TGTGCCAGTAGGGCTACAGGGGGCGCCCCCCACGAGCAGTACTTC. Its protein is CASRATGGAPHEQYF. V gene TRBV19 combines with J gene TRBJ2-7, with 9 positions matching TRBD1. Germline loops: CDR1 LNHDA, CDR2 SQIVND (reference sequence). This CDR3 is built from 15 residues. Trimming removed 6 bases from V and 5 bases from J; junction bases left unmatched: 11.

This chain links TRBV6-5 with TRBJ1-6; D call uncertain. V lost 0 bases, J lost 7 bases, and 4 bases lay in between. The CDR3 covers 13 residues. Germline CDR1 is MNHEY and CDR2 is SVGAGI. CDR3 amino acids: CASSYSANSPLHF. In DNA, the CDR3 is TGTGCCAGCAGTTACTCGGCAAATTCACCCCTCCACTTT.

V is TRBV27 and J is TRBJ1-5; the D is unclear. CDR1 and CDR2 (germline): MNHEY, SMNVEV (reference sequence). This CDR3 region has 13 residues. Trimming pared 6 bases from V and 9 bases from J, leaving 15 bases between. CDR3 residues: CASSPDLLRPQHF. The DNA for the CDR3 is TGTGCCAGCAGCCCGGACTTGTTACGGCCCCAGCATTTT.

In this sample, this clonotype turned up a few times. V is TRBV20-1 and J is TRBJ1-6; maybe TRBD1 (6 bases). This CDR3 has 16 amino acids. Germline V gene lookup returns CDR1 DFQATT and CDR2 SNEGSKA (reference sequence). Trimming left V 2 bases short and J 3 bases short, with 14 bases between. The CDR3 is CSARPRQAYYNSPLHF. The CDR3 region has the DNA TGCAGTGCTAGACCCCGACAGGCATACTATAATTCACCCCTCCACTTT.

V usage is TRBV20-1 and J usage is TRBJ2-2; 7 nucleotides agree with TRBD2. Trimming removed 3 bases from V and 6 bases from J; junction bases left unmatched: 13. Looked up from germline, CDR1 is DFQATT and CDR2 is SNEGSKA (reference sequence). The CDR3 sequence is 16 residues long. CDR3: CSASGLAEGLPGELFF. DNA of the CDR3: TGCAGTGCTAGTGGGCTAGCGGAGGGCCTCCCCGGGGAGCTGTTTTTT.

The V gene is TRBV6-5, the J gene TRBJ2-1, with D possibly matching TRBD1 (5 bases). The CDR3 consists of 16 residues. With 6 bases removed from V and 1 base from J, the gap between germline ends came to 16 bases. The V gene's germline CDR1 is MNHEY and CDR2 SVGAGI. CDR3 sequence (DNA): TGTGCCAGCAGCCGAAAATCCGACAGTTCCTACAATGAGCAGTTCTTC. It translates to CASSRKSDSSYNEQFF.